Each of the 27 T cell receptor beta chains below was sequenced from the same sample in a study of blood T cell repertoires in COVID-19. TCRdb's copy holds only in-frame clones and misses some; the assay was immunoSEQ multiplex PCR. The sample contains fewer than 85,000 clones, about nine tenths of which appear only once. Sequencing was carried out using peripheral blood. These receptors were taken from a human donor in a cohort sampled during active COVID-19.

The rearrangement joins TRBV29-1 to TRBJ1-5; 12 nucleotides agree with TRBD1. With V trimmed by 5 bases and J by 2 bases, 19 bases remained unmatched. Germline V gene lookup returns CDR1 SQVTM and CDR2 ANQGSEA. This CDR3 has 20 residues. CDR3 DNA: TGCAGCGTTCCAACCGGAATCGGGACAGGGGGCGATTATCGCAATCAGCCCCAGCATTTT. The encoded protein is CSVPTGIGTGGDYRNQPQHF.

V and J are TRBV27 and TRBJ1-5, with D possibly TRBD1 on 5 matching bases. V was clipped by 4 bases and J by 0 bases, with 10 bases between them. CDR1 MNHEY and CDR2 SMNVEV come from the germline V gene (reference sequence). The CDR3 runs 15 residues. The DNA of the CDR3 is TGTGCCAGCAGTTCCGACAGTTATAGCAATCAGCCCCAGCATTTT. Translated, it gives CASSSDSYSNQPQHF.

This chain links TRBV7-2 with TRBJ1-5, with 7 bases lining up with TRBD1. CDR3 length: 14 amino acids. V shed 5 bases, J shed 4 bases, and the junction held 5 bases outside the gene matches. CDR1 is SGHTA and CDR2 is FQGNSA in the germline V gene. For the CDR3, the DNA is TGTGCCAGCAGCCCCGGGACAGCAAATCAGCCCCAGCATTTT. Amino acid sequence: CASSPGTANQPQHF.

This chain joins TRBV5-4 and TRBJ1-6; the D is unclear. Germline V gene data show CDR1 as SGHNT and CDR2 as YYREEE (reference sequence). V dropped 4 bases and J dropped 5 bases, with 7 bases sitting between them. The CDR3 covers 13 residues. The CDR3: CASSAYDNSPLHF. As DNA, the CDR3 is TGTGCCAGCAGCGCGTATGATAATTCACCCCTCCACTTT.

This sequence joins TRBV18 and TRBJ1-5; D not resolved. Deletions cut 3 bases from V and 9 bases from J, with 12 bases between. There are 13 residues in the CDR3. The germline V gene encodes CDR1 KGHSH and CDR2 LQKENI. CDR3 DNA: TGTGCCAGCTCACCTGAGGAGAGGAGGCCCCAGCATTTT. Amino acids: CASSPEERRPQHF.

The chain combines TRBV6-4 with TRBJ1-4; D is ambiguous. The CDR3 runs 16 residues. Per germline, CDR1 MRHNA and CDR2 SNTAGT. The V and J ends lost 0 bases and 3 bases respectively, with 11 bases between them. CDR3 in DNA: TGTGCCAGCAGTGACTCGAGATCGCGAGCTAATGAAAAACTGTTTTTT. It is translated as CASSDSRSRANEKLFF.

This clone was counted once. This chain links TRBV4-1 with TRBJ2-3; D call uncertain. Germline V CDR1 and CDR2: MGHRA, YSYEKL. Deletions cut 1 base from V and 0 bases from J, with 5 bases between. The CDR3 sequence is 14 residues long. DNA of the CDR3: TGCGCCAGCAGCCAAGCGGTTAGCACAGATACGCAGTATTTT. Translated: CASSQAVSTDTQYF.

For this clone: The germline gene is not matched at one end of the junction; a read error may be the cause. The genes are TRBV5-6 and TRBJ2-1; 11 bases match TRBD2. The CDR3 covers 15 residues. Germline V lookup: CDR1 SGHDT, CDR2 YYEEEE. The CDR3 sequence: CASSFTSGSYSEQFF. Here the CDR3 DNA reads TGTGCCAGCAGCTTCACTAGCGGGAGCTACAGTGAGCAGTTCTTC.

The chain employs TRBV3-1 (or the pseudogene TRBV3-2) and TRBJ2-7; 8 bases map to TRBD2. Germline lookup yields CDR1 LGHDT and CDR2 YNNKEL (reference sequence). The CDR3 loop spans 15 amino acids. V lost 1 base and J lost 2; bases outside the gene matches: 4. The CDR3: CASSQGSGGPYEQYF. In DNA, the CDR3 is TGTGCCAGCAGCCAAGGCAGCGGGGGACCCTACGAGCAGTACTTC.

Only one count was recorded for this clone. V is TRBV5-1 and J is TRBJ1-1, with D perhaps matching TRBD1 (5 bases). From germline, CDR1 is SGHRS and CDR2 YFSETQ. The CDR3 extends over 14 amino acids. V lost 2 bases, J lost 4 bases, and 12 bases lay in between. The CDR3 loop reads CASSFGGEVTEAFF. DNA for the CDR3: TGCGCCAGCAGCTTTGGAGGGGAGGTCACTGAAGCTTTCTTT.

The chain uses TRBV6-4 and TRBJ2-3; 8 nucleotides agree with TRBD2. V gave up 0 bases and J gave up 2 bases; unmatched junction bases: 1. This CDR3 spans 15 amino acids. Germline values: CDR1 MRHNA, CDR2 SNTAGT. The CDR3: CASSDSLAATDTQYF. Here the CDR3 DNA reads TGTGCCAGCAGTGACTCACTAGCGGCCACAGATACGCAGTATTTT.

The rearrangement links TRBV30 to TRBJ2-7; TRBD1 might be the D (5 bases). Trimming stripped 5 bases from V and 7 bases from J, with 15 bases between. CDR1 GTSNPN and CDR2 SVGIG come from the germline V gene (reference sequence). The CDR3 has 12 amino acids. CDR3 bases: TGTGCCTGGGGGGCAGGGTTGGATGAGCAGTACTTC. Its translation: CAWGAGLDEQYF.

J is TRBJ2-7 and V is TRBV4-1; 9 positions agree with TRBD1. J lost 5 bases, V lost 3 bases, and 8 bases had no gene match. Germline CDR1 and CDR2: MGHRA and YSYEKL. CDR3 length: 15 amino acids. This CDR3 is CASSHLRDRADEQYF. The DNA of the CDR3 is TGCGCCAGCAGCCACCTCCGGGACAGGGCTGACGAGCAGTACTTC.

J is TRBJ2-3 and V is TRBV6-6, with TRBD2 matching 10 bases. V lost 0 bases, J lost 2 bases, and 2 bases stayed unmatched. Germline-derived CDR1 and CDR2 are MNHNY and SVGAGI (reference sequence). This CDR3 spans 16 amino acids. The CDR3 DNA is TGTGCCAGCAGTTACTCGGGACTAGCGTCCACAGATACGCAGTATTTT. Encoded protein: CASSYSGLASTDTQYF.

The V call is TRBV28, the J call TRBJ2-1, with D tentatively TRBD1 (6 bases). The CDR3 runs to 16 residues. The V and J ends lost 6 bases and 5 bases respectively, with 20 bases between them. CDR1 and CDR2 (germline): MDHEN, SYDVKM. Written as DNA, the CDR3 is TGTGCCAGCAGAGTCATCCCAGACAGGAAGCACAATGAGCAGTTCTTC. Translated: CASRVIPDRKHNEQFF.

The chain combines TRBV5-1 with TRBJ1-5; 7 positions agree with TRBD1. With 2 bases clipped from V and 2 bases from J, the junction kept 1 base outside the gene matches. The germline V gene has CDR1 SGHRS and CDR2 YFSETQ. The CDR3 consists of 14 residues. CDR3 amino acids: CASSFTGGNQPQHF. Written as DNA, the CDR3 is TGCGCCAGCAGCTTCACAGGGGGCAATCAGCCCCAGCATTTT.

This chain uses TRBV7-6 with TRBJ1-3; 8 bases fit TRBD1. Germline lookup yields CDR1 SGHVS and CDR2 FNYEAQ. J lost 5 bases, V lost 5 bases, and 17 bases had no gene match. This CDR3 has 18 amino acids. The DNA of the CDR3 is TGTGCCAGCAGCCCCAATACGGGACAGGAGCCATCCCGAAACACCATATATTTT. Its translation is CASSPNTGQEPSRNTIYF.

This chain's CDR3 is CASSMGAANEKLFF. In nucleotides, the CDR3 is TGTGCCAGTAGTATGGGGGCGGCTAATGAAAAACTGTTTTTT. The chain uses TRBV19 and TRBJ1-4; possibly TRBD1 for D (6 bases). The CDR3 runs 14 residues. With 3 bases removed from V and 3 bases from J, the gap between germline ends came to 8 bases. Germline assignment: CDR1 LNHDA and CDR2 SQIVND (reference sequence).

The chain recombines TRBV6-1 with TRBJ2-2; TRBD2 agrees at 14 bases. This CDR3 has 18 amino acids. V shed 1 base and J 0 bases; nucleotides not matched to a gene: 1. The V gene's germline CDR1 is MNHNS and CDR2 SASEGT. The CDR3 coding sequence is TGTGCCAGCAGTGAAGGACTAGCGGGGGGGGCGAACACCGGGGAGCTGTTTTTT. Its translation is CASSEGLAGGANTGELFF.

The V call is TRBV24-1, the J call TRBJ2-6; 8 bases map to TRBD1. V gave up 0 bases and J gave up 4 bases; unmatched junction bases: 4. The CDR3 loop spans 17 amino acids. CDR1 and CDR2 from the germline V gene are KGHDR and SFDVKD. The CDR3 reads CATSDLRTGLGANVLTF. The DNA of the CDR3 is TGTGCCACCAGTGATTTGCGGACAGGGCTCGGGGCCAACGTCCTGACTTTC.

The rearrangement joins TRBV5-1 to TRBJ1-1; possible D gene TRBD1, 6 bases. Trimming stripped 2 bases from V and 4 bases from J, with 9 bases between. Germline loops: CDR1 SGHRS, CDR2 YFSETQ. There are 13 residues in the CDR3. The CDR3 loop reads CASSFTGFTEAFF. For the CDR3, the DNA is TGCGCCAGCAGCTTCACAGGGTTCACTGAAGCTTTCTTT.

The chain has TRBV21-1 and TRBJ2-3; TRBD1, the table's D call, lacks a check against the DNA. TRBV21-1 corresponds to a pseudogene. This CDR3 is built from 17 residues. The CDR3 is CASSKLGTGGGTDTQYF. Here the CDR3 DNA reads TGTGCCAGCAGCAAGCTAGGGACAGGGGGGGGCACAGATACGCAGTATTTT.

Only a few counts were recorded for this clone. The V gene is TRBV18, the J gene TRBJ1-6; D is perhaps TRBD1 (5 bases). This CDR3 is built from 15 residues. The germline CDR1 and CDR2 sequences are KGHSH and LQKENI. Trimming removed 2 bases from V and 6 bases from J, with 11 bases in between. DNA of the CDR3: TGTGCCAGCTCACCAGCGGAGGGGAGTAATTCACCCCTCCACTTT. It specifies CASSPAEGSNSPLHF.

This clone was counted only a few times. This chain connects TRBV6-6 to TRBJ2-5; D perhaps matches TRBD2 (6 bases). CDR3 length: 14 residues. CDR1 is MNHNY and CDR2 is SVGAGI in the germline V gene (reference sequence). V was cut by 5 bases and J by 9 bases, with 19 bases left in between. CDR3 bases: TGTGCCAGCAGTAAACGACAGACCTCGGGGGCCCAGTACTTC. As protein: CASSKRQTSGAQYF.

The chain is built from TRBV19 and TRBJ2-1, with 10 bases fitting TRBD2. The V gene's germline CDR1 is LNHDA and CDR2 SQIVND (reference sequence). This CDR3 contains 15 residues. With V trimmed by 3 bases and J by 10 bases, 9 bases remained unmatched. The CDR3 spells CASSIVSGGALEQFF. DNA for the CDR3: TGTGCCAGTAGTATTGTGAGCGGGGGGGCCTTGGAGCAGTTCTTC.

The chain employs TRBV29-1 and TRBJ2-5, with 7 bases that match TRBD2. With V trimmed by 6 bases and J by 0 bases, 13 bases remained unmatched. This CDR3 is 16 amino acids long. Germline-derived CDR1 and CDR2 are SQVTM and ANQGSEA. CDR3 DNA sequence: TGCAGCGTACTCCTATCTAGCGGAGCCTACCAAGAGACCCAGTACTTC. It encodes CSVLLSSGAYQETQYF.

The chain employs TRBV21-1 and TRBJ1-6; whether TRBD1, the table's D call, matches the DNA was not checked. TRBV21-1 is designated a pseudogene. This CDR3 comprises 16 residues. Written as DNA, the CDR3 is TGTGCCAGCAGCAATCTGACGACAGGGGGGGATTCACCCCTCCACTTT. Translated: CASSNLTTGGDSPLHF.